This T cell receptor beta chain emerged from a study of blood T cell repertoires in COVID-19. Study-wide background: Nucleic acid was either cDNA or gDNA, and it came from T cells, B-cell-depleted T cells, or PBMCs.

Followed longitudinally, the Seattle patients had been enrolled during active infection. Profiled with immunoSEQ multiplex PCR; TCRdb holds only in-frame clones, not every one. The sample shows approximately 500,000 clones, roughly nine tenths of them seen only once. The CDR3 sequence is 13 residues long. Germline V gene sequence: CDR1 SQVTM, CDR2 ANQGSEA. The germline V and J ends were trimmed by 4 bases and 8 bases, with 17 bases remaining between them. This receptor was identified in a man aged 18 to 35 with COVID-19, enrolled during active disease. This chain connects TRBV29-1 to TRBJ1-2; a possible D gene is TRBD1 (5 bases). Sequences were obtained from peripheral blood. The CDR3 here is CSVVLQAQVGYTF. The CDR3 DNA reads as TGCAGCGTTGTTTTACAGGCCCAAGTCGGCTACACCTTC.